The present entry profiles one TCR beta chain with its context. This clonotype was counted once. The target of this receptor is not known. No quality values exist for individual bases; no much larger clone is one base distant. One read alone provides weak support. The listed sequencing device is Illumina HiSeq 1500. The public reads were quality trimmed at Q25 with fastp and then assembled into clones with MiXCR by TCRdb, keeping productive beta chains. One record per CDR3 amino acid sequence lists the most common genes and DNA. Counted in this sample were 150,000 to 190,000 distinct CDR3 sequences; 23% of them appeared once. Of the sample, 11% falls within the top ten clones. The data were obtained in a study of T cell repertoires in cytomegalovirus infection (dated by TCRdb to about 2019). Regarding the study in general: The HLA type of each donor mattered for the analysis, because public TCR beta signatures pointed to carriage of CMV infection along with the matching HLA type.

The paper's findings and limits, for the study overall: The ex vivo response was dominated by HLA-C-restricted CMV-specific TCR beta clonotypes, which also provided the single most frequent clonotype in two of eight donors. Carriers of CMV infection plus the relevant HLA type were discriminated by the cumulative frequency of public TCR beta family members in the study cohort and in an independent roughly 400-donor cohort.

This TCR was sampled from a human donor in good health (CMV status not recorded). Some clones in this sample may be carry-over from other donors' samples. Sequences were obtained from PBMCs.

The CDR3 protein is CASSPSWGATGELFF. The base sequence is TGTGCCAGCTCACCATCGTGGGGGGCGACCGGGGAGCTGTTTTTT. The chain is assembled from TRBV18 and TRBJ2-2, with the D call perhaps TRBD1 or TRBD2, as 6 bases match in each case. From the germline V gene, CDR1 is KGHSH and CDR2 is LQKENI. Trimming costs V 2 bases and J 5 bases, and their ends lie 12 bases apart. There are 15 amino acids in the CDR3, from cysteine to phenylalanine inclusive. The CDR3 DNA has 45 bases and is translated from base 1.